One sample yielded the 18 T cell receptor beta chains listed below, sequenced in a study of blood T cells in healthy people across ages. A sample-barcoded 5' primer and a J-beta primer mix were used in a second PCR of roughly 7 to 11 cycles. TCRdb called the 5' RACE reads again in MiXCR, with one record for every CDR3 protein. This sample carries some 320,000 distinct CDR3 sequences, 25% to 30% of them seen once, and the ten largest clones take 25% to 30%. The sample comprised blood. The receptors here all came from a woman in her seventies in good health.

The J gene is TRBJ1-1, the V gene TRBV6-2 or TRBV6-3, with D unclear. V lost 5 bases, J lost 5 bases, and 15 bases lay in between. This CDR3 is 14 amino acids long. Germline lookup yields CDR1 MNHEY and CDR2 SVGEGT. Here the CDR3 reads CASSGLQPQTEAFF. In DNA form, the CDR3 reads TGTGCCAGCAGTGGACTACAGCCTCAAACTGAAGCTTTCTTT.

This clonotype was observed a handful of times. The rearrangement joins TRBV6-5 to TRBJ1-2; unclear D gene. The CDR3 totals 12 residues. Germline CDR1 reads MNHEY; CDR2 reads SVGAGI. Trimming cost V 3 bases and J 7 bases, with 9 bases left between them. The CDR3 region has the DNA TGTGCCAGCAGTTATAAGGGATCTGGCTACACCTTC. It is translated as CASSYKGSGYTF.

This clonotype has ten or more counts. The rearrangement uses TRBV5-1 and TRBJ2-1; D not resolved. Germline values: CDR1 SGHRS, CDR2 YFSETQ. With 4 bases removed from V and 4 bases from J, the gap between germline ends came to 18 bases. The CDR3 length is 16 residues. The CDR3 here is CASSRPGSERYNEQFF. In DNA, the CDR3 is TGCGCCAGCAGCCGACCGGGCTCCGAAAGGTACAATGAGCAGTTCTTC.

The chain couples TRBV4-3 to TRBJ2-4; TRBD2 might be the D (6 bases). The CDR3 covers 21 residues. Per the germline V gene, CDR1 is LGHNA and CDR2 is YSLEER. V was cut by 0 bases and J by 0 bases, with 24 bases left in between. The CDR3: CASSQDVLGRGVVVAKNIQYF. The DNA of the CDR3 is TGCGCCAGCAGCCAAGATGTTTTGGGACGCGGGGTCGTGGTAGCCAAAAACATTCAGTACTTC.

This clonotype was seen a handful of times. The chain is built from TRBV29-1 and TRBJ2-2, with D maybe TRBD2 (6 bases). CDR1 is SQVTM and CDR2 is ANQGSEA in the germline V gene. Trimming left V 4 bases short and J 1 base short, with 10 bases between. The CDR3 is 14 residues long. In DNA, the CDR3 is TGCAGCGTTGCCCTAGCGCGGAACACCGGGGAGCTGTTTTTT. It codes for CSVALARNTGELFF.

The chain joins TRBV6-1 to TRBJ2-7, with 7 bases fitting TRBD1. Per germline, CDR1 MNHNS and CDR2 SASEGT. CDR3 size: 13 residues. The trim removed 6 bases at V and 3 bases at J, leaving 5 bases unmatched. For the CDR3, the DNA is TGTGCCAGCAGATCGGGACAGATCTACGAGCAGTACTTC. Protein product: CASRSGQIYEQYF.

The chain employs TRBV5-1 and TRBJ1-3, with 8 nucleotides matching TRBD1. The CDR3 contains 16 residues. Germline V gives CDR1 SGHRS, CDR2 YFSETQ. The V segment lost 4 bases and the J segment 0 bases; nucleotides outside the gene matches: 6. The CDR3 DNA is TGCGCCAGCAGCGAGGGACAGGCTATCTCTGGAAACACCATATATTTT. It codes for CASSEGQAISGNTIYF.

This clonotype was seen only a few times. This may arise from a read error, as a much more abundant clone is one base away. CDR3 residues: CVSSPGLAGQETQYF. CDR3 DNA: TGTGTCAGCAGTCCCGGACTAGCGGGACAAGAGACCCAGTACTTC. The chain uses TRBV6-6 and TRBJ2-5, with 12 bases identical to TRBD2. Germline V gene lookup returns CDR1 MNHNY and CDR2 SVGAGI (reference sequence). The CDR3 consists of 15 residues.

V gene TRBV5-1 combines with J gene TRBJ2-1; TRBD2 agrees at 11 bases. CDR3 length: 15 residues. Germline loops: CDR1 SGHRS, CDR2 YFSETQ. J gave up 7 bases and V 4 bases, and 7 bases lay outside the gene matches. CDR3 DNA sequence: TGCGCCAGCAGCCCCACTAGCGGGAGACGTAATGAGCAGTTCTTC. This gives the protein CASSPTSGRRNEQFF. The entire variable domain, with the rest obtained from reference TRBV5-1 and TRBJ2-1, is as follows: KAGVTQTPRYLIKTRGQQVTLSCSPISGHRSVSWYQQTPGQGLQFLFEYFSETQRNKGNFPGRFSGRQFSNSRSEMNVSTLELGDSALYLCASSPTSGRRNEQFFGPGTRLTVL.

The chain is built from TRBV15 and TRBJ2-1; D tentatively reads TRBD1 or TRBD2 (6 bases each). This CDR3 has 16 residues. Germline V CDR1 and CDR2: LNHNV, YYDKDF (reference sequence). The germline V and J ends were trimmed by 1 base and 9 bases, with 19 bases remaining between them. The CDR3 DNA is TGTGCCACCAGCAGAGCTCGCGGCGGAGGGGGGCTTGAGCAGTTCTTC. Its translation is CATSRARGGGGLEQFF.

The chain couples TRBV7-3 to TRBJ1-6; the D is unclear. V was clipped by 1 base and J by 13 bases, with 11 bases between them. Germline V CDR1 and CDR2: SGHTA, FQGTGA. The CDR3 contains 13 residues. CDR3: CASSLNGWEPLHF. The DNA for the CDR3 is TGTGCCAGCAGCTTAAACGGATGGGAGCCCCTCCACTTT.

V usage is TRBV6-5 and J usage is TRBJ2-5; D is possibly TRBD2 (6 bases). With the DNA end fitting TRBJ2-7 better, the J assignment may be wrong. The CDR3 runs to 15 residues. CDR1 and CDR2 from the germline V gene are MNHEY and SVGAGI. The CDR3 loop is CASRPRNGGPYEQYF. The CDR3 region has the DNA TGTGCCAGCAGACCCCGTAACGGGGGACCCTACGAGCAGTACTTC.

This clonotype occurred many times. The V call is TRBV5-1, the J call TRBJ2-2; D uncertain. Trimming shortened V by 0 bases and J by 3 bases, and 6 bases separated the two germline ends. There are 14 residues in the CDR3. Germline V gene sequence: CDR1 SGHRS, CDR2 YFSETQ. CDR3 sequence reads: CASSLAPYTGELFF. Written as DNA, the CDR3 is TGCGCCAGCAGCTTGGCGCCGTACACCGGGGAGCTGTTTTTT.

This clonotype was found once. This chain links TRBV12-3 or TRBV12-4 with TRBJ1-1; D not certain. V was trimmed by 5 bases and J by 1 base, leaving 8 bases between them. This CDR3 is built from 13 residues. CDR3 DNA sequence: TGTGCCAGCAGTGAGGTCGGGAACACTGAAGCTTTCTTT. Protein sequence: CASSEVGNTEAFF.

This clonotype occurred a few times. This chain connects TRBV15 to TRBJ2-3, with unresolved D. CDR1 LNHNV and CDR2 YYDKDF come from the germline V gene (reference sequence). V was trimmed by 1 base and J by 0 bases, leaving 11 bases between them. This CDR3 comprises 16 residues. The CDR3 spells CATSRGTAPSTDTQYF. The CDR3 DNA reads as TGTGCCACCAGCAGAGGCACAGCCCCTAGCACAGATACGCAGTATTTT.

The chain has TRBV7-9 and TRBJ2-3, with D perhaps TRBD2 (5 bases). Trimming took off 9 bases at V and 2 bases at J, with 9 bases between the two ends. Germline V gene data show CDR1 as SEHNR and CDR2 as FQNEAQ (reference sequence). The CDR3 is made up of 12 amino acids. In DNA form, the CDR3 reads TGTGCCAGGGCGGAGGTCACAGATACGCAGTATTTT. Amino acid sequence: CARAEVTDTQYF.

This clonotype has just a few counts. This chain links TRBV6-1 with TRBJ1-5; D may be TRBD1 (6 bases). CDR1 and CDR2 (germline): MNHNS, SASEGT. The CDR3 totals 13 residues. Trimming cost V 9 bases and J 5 bases, with 14 bases left between them. The CDR3 sequence is CASIQGLHQPQHF. In DNA, the CDR3 is TGTGCCAGTATACAGGGATTACATCAGCCCCAGCATTTT.

The chain has TRBV7-8 and TRBJ2-1; 15 positions match TRBD2. V shed 11 bases and J 1 base; nucleotides not matched to a gene: 15. CDR1 is SGHVS and CDR2 is FQNEAQ in the germline V gene. The CDR3 totals 19 residues. The CDR3 sequence: CADSPGLAGGGISYNEQFF. The CDR3 bases are TGTGCCGACTCCCCGGGACTAGCGGGAGGAGGAATATCCTACAATGAGCAGTTCTTC. Complete variable domain (other parts from reference TRBV7-8 and TRBJ2-1): GAGVSQSPRYKVAKRGQDVALRCDPISGHVSLFWYQQALGQGPEFLTYFQNEAQLDKSGLPSDRFFAERPEGSVSTLKIQRTQQEDSAVYLCADSPGLAGGGISYNEQFFGPGTRLTVL.